This TCR beta chain was documented in a study of graft-versus-host responses after intestinal transplantation (dated by TCRdb to the early 2020s). For the study in its entirety: Recipients received multivisceral, liver-intestinal, or isolated intestinal transplants. Anti-thymocyte globulin induction was given to all recipients, followed by maintenance tacrolimus and steroids for two to four years. Bulk TCR-beta CDR3 sequencing was used to track graft-versus-host and host-versus-graft alloreactive T cell clones in the graft, circulation and bone marrow after intestinal transplantation. Alloreactive clones were identified by sequencing pre-transplant mixed lymphocyte reaction products and comparing these products with unstimulated pre-transplant donor and recipient T cells. The cohort enrolled approximately 24 intestinal transplant recipients including one retransplant, and a few patients lacking pretransplant specimens were excluded. A peak of at least 4% donor T cells among recipient peripheral blood mononuclear cells was the definition used for donor T cell macrochimerism. Instead of going to the commercial service, samples from a few later patients were sequenced in-house on an Illumina MiSeq and processed with MiXCR.

Library preparation employed the immunoSEQ multiplex PCR assay. For most patients, genomic DNA was isolated with the Qiagen DNeasy Blood and Tissue Kit and sent frozen to Adaptive Biotechnologies for TCR sequencing. For most patients, genomic DNA was subjected to high-throughput TCR-beta CDR3 sequencing by Adaptive Biotechnologies. The paper's data handling went like this. Adaptive's ImmunoSEQ software was the source of the TCR sequencing data for around 20 patients, while a few other patients were processed with MiXCR and VDJtools. To correct CD4 versus CD8 sorting errors, any sequence found in both subsets at a frequency ratio below 5:1 was removed. CDR3 nucleotide sequences shared by donor and recipient were removed because the origin of these sequences could not be assigned. Alloreactive clones required at least 2-fold expansion over unstimulated cells and minimum CFSE-low frequency of 0.002% (template counts) or 0.001% (read counts). Clones were considered mappable if detected in sequenced pre-transplant spleen, lymph node, or MLR CFSE-low populations of the donor or recipient. The cumulative frequency of alloreactive clones was calculated as a percentage of all sequences, weighted by copy number. In its TCRdb copy, this immuneACCESS table keeps in-frame sequences only and misses some clones. Where compared with another copy, unresolved V genes explain less than half of these, and the others have no known cause. V and J calls and clone size are as listed in that table; D and trimming were resolved from the DNA. The sample table lists tens of thousands of clones, about 95% of them with a count of one. Approximately 0.2% of the sample is held by the ten biggest clonotypes.

The time point label, read with the paper, signifies: cells obtained before transplantation from donor or recipient. CD3+CD4+ and CD3+CD8+ populations were FACS-sorted from unstimulated pre-transplant donor and recipient cells taken from spleen or lymph nodes. Study-wide findings and limitations: The relatively low number and heterogeneity of intestinal transplant patients limited the conclusions. Patients with donor T cell macrochimerism had high GvH to HvG T cell clonal ratios in their allografts. GvH clones were found in recipient bone marrow, and some of the GvH clones appeared earlier in ileal mucosa or blood, which is consistent with an intestinal mucosal origin. Early after transplant, declines in HvG clones were associated with peak levels of circulating GvH clones.

On this clone itself: Its antigen is unknown. No base-level quality is on record; no much larger clone is a single base apart.

CDR1 is given as SGHTA and CDR2 as FQGNSA, both from the germline V gene. V is reduced by 0 bases and J by 2 bases, leaving a spacing of 10 bases between them. The CDR3 holds 15 amino acids from the cysteine to the phenylalanine. CDR3 DNA only is kept here, 45 bases in frame from base 1. The V gene is TRBV7-2 and the J gene is TRBJ2-5; the D gene could be TRBD1 or TRBD2, each one agreeing over 5 bases. The source material was unstimulated CD4+ T cells sorted from spleen or lymph node cells, sampled before transplant. This TCR came from a human donor who was the organ donor for an intestinal transplant. The CDR3 region has the sequence CASSLAPGSQETQYF. The DNA is TGTGCCAGCAGCTTAGCTCCAGGGAGTCAAGAGACCCAGTACTTC.